Presented here are 30 T cell receptor beta chains from one specimen sequenced in a study of early T cells in non-severe SARS-CoV-2 infection. TCRdb used MiXCR to reprocess the 5' RACE reads, holding one entry per CDR3 protein. The top ten clones hold approximately 8.8% of a sample with under 60,000 distinct CDR3 sequences, around 7.5% of them seen once. The sample was whole blood. These receptors all stem from an adult who was a healthcare worker with PCR-confirmed SARS-CoV-2 infection or an uninfected control (not recorded which).

In this sample, this clonotype turned up a few times. The chain employs TRBV3-1 and TRBJ1-4; tentative D call: TRBD1 (6 bases). The germline gives CDR1 LGHDT, CDR2 YNNKEL (reference sequence). V was cut by 4 bases and J by 3 bases, with 12 bases left in between. The CDR3 loop spans 15 amino acids. In DNA form, the CDR3 reads TGTGCCAGCAGCCCCGCGGGACACTCTAATGAAAAACTGTTTTTT. This encodes CASSPAGHSNEKLFF.

This chain connects TRBV9 to TRBJ1-6; D is undetermined. The CDR3 totals 14 residues. Trimming took off 1 base at V and 10 bases at J, with 12 bases between the two ends. Germline V gives CDR1 SGDLS, CDR2 YYNGEE. CDR3 protein: CASSVSDSESPLHF. Written as DNA, the CDR3 is TGTGCCAGCAGCGTATCGGATAGTGAATCACCCCTCCACTTT.

This clonotype was detected many times. The rearrangement uses TRBV4-1 and TRBJ1-2; possible D gene TRBD1, 6 bases. The CDR3 has 14 amino acids. The germline V gene has CDR1 MGHRA and CDR2 YSYEKL. Trimming took 1 base from V and 2 from J, leaving 8 bases between them. Here the CDR3 reads CASSQVTGNYGYTF. Here the CDR3 DNA reads TGCGCCAGCAGCCAAGTGACAGGCAACTATGGCTACACCTTC.

There are many counts of this clonotype. The chain combines TRBV7-9 with TRBJ2-5; D is perhaps TRBD2 (6 bases). There are 17 residues in the CDR3. Trimming shortened V by 4 bases and J by 1 base, and 19 bases separated the two germline ends. Germline CDR1 reads SEHNR; CDR2 reads FQNEAQ (reference sequence). The CDR3 is CASSSLTSPPSQETQYF. The DNA for the CDR3 is TGTGCCAGCAGCTCATTAACTAGCCCTCCTAGCCAAGAGACCCAGTACTTC.

This clonotype was found a few times. J is TRBJ2-5 and V is TRBV9, with 11 positions matching TRBD1. The CDR3 totals 16 residues. V was clipped by 0 bases and J by 3 bases; unmatched bases: 4. Germline-derived CDR1 and CDR2 are SGDLS and YYNGEE. This CDR3 reads CASSVAWGQGEETQYF. The CDR3 DNA sequence: TGTGCCAGCAGCGTAGCTTGGGGACAGGGGGAAGAGACCCAGTACTTC. The full variable domain, completed using reference TRBV9 and TRBJ2-5, is DSGVTQTPKHLITATGQRVTLRCSPRSGDLSVYWYQQSLDQGLQFLIQYYNGEERAKGNILERFSAQQFPDLHSELNLSSLELGDSALYFCASSVAWGQGEETQYFGPGTRLLVL.

This clonotype turned up a few times. V is TRBV11-1 and J is TRBJ2-5, with a tentative D call TRBD2 (5 bases). The V and J ends lost 4 bases and 3 bases respectively, with 15 bases between them. Per germline, CDR1 SGHAT and CDR2 FQDESV (reference sequence). The length of the CDR3 is 15 residues. CDR3 bases: TGTGCCAGCAGCTCGGAAGCCCAGCGGAAAGAGACCCAGTACTTC. It codes for CASSSEAQRKETQYF.

J is TRBJ1-4 and V is TRBV20-1; perhaps TRBD1 as D (5 bases). The CDR3 is made up of 15 amino acids. Germline CDR1 and CDR2: DFQATT and SNEGSKA (reference sequence). The V end was cut by 5 bases, the J end by 2 bases, with 15 bases between. In DNA form, the CDR3 reads TGCAGTGCTGGGAGAGGGGCAGGGACTAATGAAAAACTGTTTTTT. As protein: CSAGRGAGTNEKLFF.

There are many counts of this clonotype. This chain links TRBV7-8 with TRBJ1-2; D gene uncertain. Germline lookup yields CDR1 SGHVS and CDR2 FQNEAQ. The CDR3 loop spans 13 amino acids. V gave up 8 bases and J gave up 0 bases, with 10 bases separating them. The CDR3 region is CASSPRPNYGYTF. CDR3 sequence (DNA): TGTGCCAGCTCGCCCCGGCCTAACTATGGCTACACCTTC. Full variable domain (missing parts from reference TRBV7-8 and TRBJ1-2): GAGVSQSPRYKVAKRGQDVALRCDPISGHVSLFWYQQALGQGPEFLTYFQNEAQLDKSGLPSDRFFAERPEGSVSTLKIQRTQQEDSAVYLCASSPRPNYGYTFGSGTRLTVV.

This clonotype has a count of ten or more. The chain joins TRBV4-3 to TRBJ1-5; D not resolved. Germline CDR1 LGHNA, CDR2 YSLEER. V lost 0 bases and J 6 bases, leaving 15 bases between the germline ends. The CDR3 loop spans 16 amino acids. CDR3 bases: TGCGCCAGCAGCCAAGAAGCACTGTCCTTCGGTCAGCCCCAGCATTTT. This translates into CASSQEALSFGQPQHF.

This clonotype has at least ten counts. The chain has TRBV4-3 and TRBJ1-5; D gene unclear. V was pared by 0 bases and J by 4 bases, with 10 bases between. The CDR3 has 15 residues. CDR1 and CDR2 (germline): LGHNA, YSLEER. CDR3 in amino acids: CASSQDLGWNQPQHF. The CDR3 DNA reads TGCGCCAGCAGCCAAGATCTGGGGTGGAATCAGCCCCAGCATTTT.

This clonotype was counted at least ten times. The V call is TRBV4-2, the J call TRBJ2-3; 14 bases map to TRBD2. Germline CDR1 reads LGHNA; CDR2 reads YNFKEQ. This CDR3 has 18 amino acids. V dropped 4 bases and J dropped 4; count of bases not matched to a gene: 10. The CDR3 loop is CASSRGLAGEDWADTQYF. Here the CDR3 DNA reads TGTGCCAGCAGCCGGGGACTAGCGGGAGAGGATTGGGCAGATACGCAGTATTTT.

This clonotype was seen many times. The V and J genes are TRBV3-1 and TRBJ2-5, with D maybe TRBD2 (6 bases). The V end lost 10 bases, the J end lost 1 base, and 10 bases lay between the germline ends. Germline lookup yields CDR1 LGHDT and CDR2 YNNKEL (reference sequence). The CDR3 covers 12 residues. The CDR3 reads CATRDSQETQYF. As DNA, the CDR3 is TGTGCCACCCGGGACTCCCAAGAGACCCAGTACTTC.

This sequence joins TRBV19 and TRBJ2-3, with 8 bases identical to TRBD1. The CDR3 spans 12 residues. The trim removed 6 bases at V and 6 bases at J, leaving 2 bases unmatched. The germline V gene has CDR1 LNHDA and CDR2 SQIVND (reference sequence). CDR3 region: CASSWDRDTQYF. DNA of the CDR3: TGTGCCAGTAGCTGGGACAGGGATACGCAGTATTTT.

This clonotype was detected a few times. The chain employs TRBV20-1 and TRBJ1-2, with unresolved D. The V gene's germline CDR1 is DFQATT and CDR2 SNEGSKA (reference sequence). V shed 0 bases and J shed 2 bases, with 7 bases lying between them. CDR3 size: 13 residues. The CDR3 DNA sequence: TGCAGTGCTAGAGACAGGCCGAACTATGGCTACACCTTC. Its protein is CSARDRPNYGYTF.

This sequence joins TRBV4-2 and TRBJ2-7; no firm D call. V was pared by 3 bases and J by 0 bases, with 6 bases between. Germline V gene sequence: CDR1 LGHNA, CDR2 YNFKEQ. CDR3 length: 13 residues. This chain's CDR3 is CASSQGYSYEQYF. DNA for the CDR3: TGTGCCAGCAGCCAGGGCTACTCCTACGAGCAGTACTTC.

This clonotype was counted many times. In nucleotides, the CDR3 is TGTGCCAGTACCCCCAGGACAGGGGGAAAACTGTTTTTT. Amino acids: CASTPRTGGKLFF. The chain employs TRBV19 and TRBJ1-4; 10 nucleotides match TRBD1. CDR1 LNHDA and CDR2 SQIVND come from the germline V gene (reference sequence). CDR3 length equals 13 residues. V shed 7 bases, J shed 10 bases, and the junction held 6 bases outside the gene matches.

The sample holds many counts of this clonotype. The chain carries TRBV28 and TRBJ1-2; 9 positions agree with TRBD1. This CDR3 spans 14 amino acids. CDR1 and CDR2 (germline): MDHEN, SYDVKM. Unmatched junction bases numbered 6, after V lost 5 bases and J lost 5 bases. The CDR3: CASSHRGPVYGYTF. In nucleotides, the CDR3 is TGTGCCAGCAGTCACAGGGGGCCGGTTTATGGCTACACCTTC.

This clonotype was observed many times. The V call is TRBV4-1, the J call TRBJ1-4; 8 bases align to TRBD1. With V trimmed by 4 bases and J by 9 bases, 10 bases remained unmatched. This CDR3 contains 15 residues. The germline CDR1 and CDR2 sequences are MGHRA and YSYEKL. CDR3 sequence: CASSRLTGAGKKLFF. The CDR3 DNA is TGCGCCAGCAGCCGTTTGACAGGGGCAGGGAAAAAACTGTTTTTT.

The V call is TRBV4-2, the J call TRBJ2-7; no clear D gene. The germline CDR1 and CDR2 sequences are LGHNA and YNFKEQ. Trimming cost V 0 bases and J 1 base, with 7 bases left between them. The CDR3 is 14 residues long. The CDR3 nucleotides are TGTGCCAGCAGCCAAGATCCAGGATCCTACGAGCAGTACTTC. It is translated as CASSQDPGSYEQYF.

This clonotype was seen many times. The chain is built from TRBV7-9 and TRBJ2-6, with D unresolved. The CDR3 contains 15 residues. Germline loops: CDR1 SEHNR, CDR2 FQNEAQ (reference sequence). Between the trimmed V and J ends, which lost 5 bases and 0 bases, there was a span of 8 bases. In DNA, the CDR3 is TGTGCCAGCAGCCTACAGTCCTCTGGGGCCAACGTCCTGACTTTC. It encodes CASSLQSSGANVLTF.

This chain joins TRBV3-1 and TRBJ2-7; 8 nucleotides align to TRBD1. The germline CDR1 and CDR2 sequences are LGHDT and YNNKEL (reference sequence). The CDR3 loop spans 16 amino acids. The trim removed 0 bases at V and 3 bases at J, leaving 7 bases unmatched. The CDR3 protein is CASSQDWTGILYEQYF. Written as DNA, the CDR3 is TGTGCCAGCAGCCAAGATTGGACAGGGATTCTCTACGAGCAGTACTTC.

The rearrangement uses TRBV3-1 and TRBJ2-1, with D uncertain. Germline CDR1 and CDR2: LGHDT and YNNKEL (reference sequence). Trimming removed 4 bases at V and 2 bases at J, with 12 bases between. The CDR3 has 15 residues. The DNA for the CDR3 is TGTGCCAGCAGCCGCCGGACGAGCCCCTACAATGAGCAGTTCTTC. Protein sequence: CASSRRTSPYNEQFF.

This chain uses TRBV5-1 with TRBJ2-7; D possibly corresponds to TRBD1 (5 bases). V was cut by 4 bases and J by 3 bases, with 11 bases left in between. CDR3 size: 13 residues. CDR1 SGHRS and CDR2 YFSETQ come from the germline V gene. This CDR3 reads CASSLGQDYEQYF. CDR3 DNA: TGCGCCAGCAGCCTCGGACAAGACTACGAGCAGTACTTC.

In its sample, this clonotype was seen many times. V and J are TRBV6-6 and TRBJ1-5, with no clear D. The CDR3 sequence is 11 residues long. The V gene's germline CDR1 is MNHNY and CDR2 SVGAGI (reference sequence). V lost 4 bases and J 4 bases, leaving 2 bases between the germline ends. The CDR3 DNA follows: TGTGCCAGCAGTTTAAATCAGCCCCAGCATTTT. Translation gives CASSLNQPQHF.

The chain is built from TRBV5-4 and TRBJ1-6; D is possibly TRBD1 (5 bases). The germline gives CDR1 SGHNT, CDR2 YYREEE (reference sequence). This CDR3 is built from 15 residues. Trimming stripped 1 base from V and 4 bases from J, with 9 bases between. In nucleotides, the CDR3 is TGTGCCAGCAGCTTGTCTGGGGCGTATAATTCACCCCTCCACTTT. It yields the protein CASSLSGAYNSPLHF.

The V and J genes are TRBV6-2 or TRBV6-3 and TRBJ2-3; 15 bases match TRBD2. V shed 6 bases, J shed 5 bases, and the junction held 12 bases outside the gene matches. CDR1 and CDR2 from the germline V gene are MNHEY and SVGEGT. The CDR3 covers 18 residues. The CDR3 nucleotides read TGTGCCAGCAGCCAAGTTCGGACTAGCGGGAGGGCCCGAGATACGCAGTATTTT. Its translation is CASSQVRTSGRARDTQYF.

At least ten counts were recorded for this clonotype. The chain joins TRBV29-1 to TRBJ2-5; 10 bases line up with TRBD2. The length of the CDR3 is 14 residues. Germline CDR1 and CDR2: SQVTM and ANQGSEA. J gave up 6 bases and V 6 bases, and 10 bases lay outside the gene matches. CDR3 DNA: TGCAGCGTCGGAACCAGCGGGGGGGCGCAGACCCAGTACTTC. Protein: CSVGTSGGAQTQYF.

This clonotype occurred many times. V and J are TRBV27 and TRBJ1-2, with TRBD1 matching 9 bases. The CDR3 sequence is 13 residues long. Looked up from germline, CDR1 is MNHEY and CDR2 is SMNVEV (reference sequence). Trimming at V came to 8 bases and at J to 4 bases, leaving 5 bases not matched to a gene. CDR3 bases: TGTGCCAGCTGGGGGGGACAGGGCTATGGCTACACCTTC. Encoded protein: CASWGGQGYGYTF.

Many counts were recorded for this clonotype. The CDR3 sequence: CASSVGDDGNQPQHF. In DNA form, the CDR3 reads TGTGCCAGCAGCGTAGGGGACGACGGCAATCAGCCCCAGCATTTT. This sequence joins TRBV9 and TRBJ1-5, with D possibly being TRBD1 (5 bases). CDR1 and CDR2 from the germline V gene are SGDLS and YYNGEE. The CDR3 runs to 15 residues. The ends were cut back, 0 bases at V and 2 bases at J, with 9 bases in the middle.

This clonotype was seen a few times. The chain couples TRBV2 to TRBJ2-3, with 12 bases that match TRBD2. Germline V CDR1 and CDR2: SNHLY, FYNNEI. The junction had 8 bases not matched to a gene; V was cut back by 9 bases and J by 7 bases. The CDR3 extends over 14 amino acids. The CDR3 nucleotides are TGTGCCAGTTGGGGGCGGACTAGCGGGAATACGCAGTATTTT. Protein product: CASWGRTSGNTQYF.